Listed here are 8 T cell receptor beta chains from one sample, sequenced in a study of cytomegalovirus exposure and HLA in healthy donors. Use of 60 Vbeta and 13 Jbeta primers characterized the PCR. Method: immunoSEQ multiplex PCR; TCRdb's copy keeps in-frame clones and lacks some. The table has 100,000 to 150,000 clones, about 78% seen once. The specimen was PBMCs. These receptors were obtained from a man aged 25-40 years in good health and CMV-seronegative.

The chain has TRBV5-4 and TRBJ1-2; TRBD1 agrees at 8 bases. This CDR3 has 16 residues. From germline, CDR1 is SGHNT and CDR2 YYREEE (reference sequence). V lost 6 bases to trimming and J lost 4 bases; unmatched junction nucleotides: 14. CDR3 loop: CASTDRDFFFGYGYTF. Here the CDR3 DNA reads TGTGCCAGCACGGACAGGGATTTCTTCTTCGGCTATGGCTACACCTTC.

The gene calls are TRBV18 and TRBJ1-1; D is possibly TRBD1 (6 bases). This CDR3 has 15 residues. CDR1 KGHSH and CDR2 LQKENI come from the germline V gene. Trimming removed 2 bases from V and 4 bases from J, with 14 bases in between. CDR3 region: CASSPSDSSVTEAFF. The CDR3 nucleotides read TGTGCCAGCTCACCATCGGACAGTTCGGTCACTGAAGCTTTCTTT.

The table lists this clone with a few counts. V and J are TRBV27 and TRBJ2-3; D unclear. This CDR3 is built from 13 residues. The V end lost 4 bases, the J end lost 1 base, and 6 bases lay between the germline ends. Germline assignment: CDR1 MNHEY and CDR2 SMNVEV (reference sequence). The CDR3 nucleotides are TGTGCCAGCAGTTCCTTCGGCACAGATACGCAGTATTTT. Amino acids: CASSSFGTDTQYF.

The rearrangement joins TRBV5-4 to TRBJ1-3; perhaps TRBD1 as D (5 bases). Deletions cut 3 bases from V and 6 bases from J, with 16 bases between. The CDR3 has 15 amino acids. CDR1 is SGHNT and CDR2 is YYREEE in the germline V gene (reference sequence). In DNA, the CDR3 is TGTGCCAGCAGCTCCATTTACCAGGGTGAAAACACCATATATTTT. This gives the protein CASSSIYQGENTIYF.

The CDR3 DNA reads TGTGCCAGCAGTTCCCCGGGGAACACTGAAGCTTTCTTT. Its translation: CASSSPGNTEAFF. The chain employs TRBV6-5 and TRBJ1-1; D not certain. CDR1 MNHEY and CDR2 SVGAGI come from the germline V gene. Between the trimmed V and J ends, which lost 4 bases and 1 base, there was a span of 7 bases. This CDR3 is built from 13 residues.

This chain links TRBV27 with TRBJ1-5, with TRBD1 matching 8 bases. From germline, CDR1 is MNHEY and CDR2 SMNVEV (reference sequence). V trimming: 4 bases; J trimming: 6 bases; junction bases outside the gene matches: 5. This CDR3 has 14 amino acids. The CDR3 spells CASSSTGGSQPQHF. In DNA form, the CDR3 reads TGTGCCAGCAGTTCAACAGGGGGAAGTCAGCCCCAGCATTTT.

The chain recombines TRBV5-1 with TRBJ2-7, with D possibly being TRBD1 (6 bases). The CDR3 loop spans 13 amino acids. The V end was cut by 2 bases, the J end by 7 bases, with 13 bases between. The germline gives CDR1 SGHRS, CDR2 YFSETQ. CDR3 bases: TGCGCCAGCAGCTTTGACACAGGGAGAGAGCAGTACTTC. It encodes CASSFDTGREQYF.

CDR3: CASSLYQGSYEQYF. The DNA of the CDR3 is TGTGCCAGCAGCTTGTACCAGGGGTCCTACGAGCAGTACTTC. This rearrangement joins TRBV7-9 to TRBJ2-5; D is possibly TRBD1 (6 bases). TRBJ2-7 matches the DNA end more closely, so the J call is doubtful. From germline, CDR1 is SEHNR and CDR2 FQNEAQ (reference sequence). This CDR3 is built from 14 residues.